These 9 T cell receptor beta chains were all obtained from the same sample, sequenced in a study of blood T cell repertoires in COVID-19. Profiling relied on immunoSEQ multiplex PCR, and the TCRdb table lists in-frame clones only, not all of them. Found here are approximately 120,000 clones, approximately 82% of them singletons; the top ten hold under 6%. The sample consisted of peripheral blood. The receptors were sampled from an elderly man with active or convalescent COVID-19.

The rearrangement uses TRBV18 and TRBJ2-3, with D possibly being TRBD2 (7 bases). CDR1 and CDR2 (germline): KGHSH, LQKENI. Trimming took off 2 bases at V and 6 bases at J, with 12 bases between the two ends. This CDR3 region has 14 residues. The CDR3, as DNA: TGTGCCAGCTCACCAGGGGGGGCGATGGATACGCAGTATTTT. Its protein product is CASSPGGAMDTQYF.

The V gene is TRBV30, the J gene TRBJ2-7; TRBD2 matches 8 bases. This CDR3 comprises 14 residues. Per the germline V gene, CDR1 is GTSNPN and CDR2 is SVGIG (reference sequence). Trimming at V came to 5 bases and at J to 5 bases, leaving 11 bases not matched to a gene. The CDR3 loop is CAWGAGGDFHEQYF. The CDR3 DNA sequence: TGTGCCTGGGGCGCGGGGGGAGACTTCCACGAGCAGTACTTC.

The sample holds one count of this clone. The chain has TRBV5-1 and TRBJ1-6; TRBD1 might be the D (6 bases). The CDR3 has 14 residues. The ends were cut back, 2 bases at V and 7 bases at J, with 10 bases in the middle. Looked up from germline, CDR1 is SGHRS and CDR2 is YFSETQ. CDR3: CASSFMDRNSPLHF. The CDR3 DNA reads TGCGCCAGCAGCTTTATGGACAGAAATTCACCCCTCCACTTT. Full variable domain (outside the CDR3, taken from reference TRBV5-1 and TRBJ1-6): KAGVTQTPRYLIKTRGQQVTLSCSPISGHRSVSWYQQTPGQGLQFLFEYFSETQRNKGNFPGRFSGRQFSNSRSEMNVSTLELGDSALYLCASSFMDRNSPLHFGNGTRLTVT.

This chain links TRBV6-1 with TRBJ1-2, with 7 bases matching TRBD1. The germline V gene has CDR1 MNHNS and CDR2 SASEGT. CDR3 size: 14 residues. Unmatched junction bases numbered 5, after V lost 3 bases and J lost 4 bases. In DNA form, the CDR3 reads TGTGCCAGCAGTGAGGAGGGGGCGATCTATGGCTACACCTTC. As protein: CASSEEGAIYGYTF.

The genes are TRBV7-9 and TRBJ1-1; TRBD1 aligns across 9 bases. Germline V gene data show CDR1 as SEHNR and CDR2 as FQNEAQ (reference sequence). Trimming at V came to 5 bases and at J to 10 bases, leaving 8 bases not matched to a gene. The CDR3 is made up of 13 amino acids. The CDR3 loop reads CASSIRQGESAFF. In DNA, the CDR3 is TGTGCCAGCAGCATCCGACAGGGGGAATCAGCTTTCTTT. Supplemented by reference TRBV7-9 and TRBJ1-1, the full variable domain reads DTGVSQNPRHKITKRGQNVTFRCDPISEHNRLYWYRQTLGQGPEFLTYFQNEAQLEKSRLLSDRFSAERPKGSFSTLEIQRTEQGDSAMYLCASSIRQGESAFFGQGTRLTVV.

The V and J genes are TRBV12-5 and TRBJ2-7; 7 positions match TRBD1. The junction had 3 bases not matched to a gene; V was cut back by 1 base and J by 3 bases. Germline loops: CDR1 LGHNT, CDR2 FRNRAP. The length of the CDR3 is 14 residues. CDR3 loop: CASGLGGQFYEQYF. CDR3 DNA sequence: TGTGCTAGTGGTTTGGGGGGACAGTTCTACGAGCAGTACTTC. Drawing the rest from reference TRBV12-5 and TRBJ2-7, the complete variable domain is DARVTQTPRHKVTEMGQEVTMRCQPILGHNTVFWYRQTMMQGLELLAYFRNRAPLDDSGMPKDRFSAEMPDATLATLKIQPSEPRDSAVYFCASGLGGQFYEQYFGPGTRLTVT.

This chain uses TRBV6-5 with TRBJ1-5; 10 nucleotides align to TRBD1. The V gene's germline CDR1 is MNHEY and CDR2 SVGAGI. Trimming at V came to 2 bases and at J to 7 bases, leaving 2 bases not matched to a gene. This CDR3 is built from 14 residues. CDR3 in amino acids: CASSYRTGGQPQHF. For the CDR3, the DNA is TGTGCCAGCAGTTACCGGACAGGGGGGCAGCCCCAGCATTTT.

The chain recombines TRBV9 with TRBJ1-3, with 8 bases fitting TRBD1. CDR3 length: 14 amino acids. In germline, CDR1 is SGDLS, CDR2 YYNGEE. The V segment lost 2 bases and the J segment 4 bases; nucleotides outside the gene matches: 2. In DNA form, the CDR3 reads TGTGCCAGCAGCGTTCAGGGGGCAGGAAACACCATATATTTT. It specifies CASSVQGAGNTIYF.

This chain connects TRBV4-1 to TRBJ2-5; 9 bases map to TRBD1. This CDR3 is built from 15 residues. Per the germline V gene, CDR1 is MGHRA and CDR2 is YSYEKL. V lost 4 bases to trimming and J lost 2 bases; unmatched junction nucleotides: 5. CDR3 nucleotide sequence: TGCGCCAGCAGCCCTCACAGGGGGCTACAAGAGACCCAGTACTTC. Its protein product is CASSPHRGLQETQYF.